The clone carrying this T cell receptor (beta chain) was seen a few times. Its antigen is undetermined. The data belong to a study of cytotoxic CD8 clonotypes in ibrutinib-treated CLL. About the research overall: After treatment lasting a median roughly eleven months, range 6 to 36, response samples were collected. Overall study findings and caveats: Clonality showed a rise at ibrutinib response that reversed toward baseline at progression.

Here immunoSEQ multiplex PCR was the method, and the copy in TCRdb shows in-frame clones only, minus some. The top ten clones hold around 6.5% of a sample with about 300,000 clones, about 64% of them seen once. This CDR3 spans 12 amino acids. Germline CDR1 reads MDHEN; CDR2 reads SYDVKM. V lost 5 bases to trimming and J lost 3 bases, with 8 bases between them. Sequencing used PBMCs, obtained after 36 months of ibrutinib treatment. The chain has TRBV28 and TRBJ2-7; D not resolved. This clonotype was obtained from a human donor with chronic lymphocytic leukemia. The CDR3 DNA sequence: TGTGCCAGCAGTCCACTTAGCTACGAGCAGTACTTC. Translating it yields CASSPLSYEQYF.